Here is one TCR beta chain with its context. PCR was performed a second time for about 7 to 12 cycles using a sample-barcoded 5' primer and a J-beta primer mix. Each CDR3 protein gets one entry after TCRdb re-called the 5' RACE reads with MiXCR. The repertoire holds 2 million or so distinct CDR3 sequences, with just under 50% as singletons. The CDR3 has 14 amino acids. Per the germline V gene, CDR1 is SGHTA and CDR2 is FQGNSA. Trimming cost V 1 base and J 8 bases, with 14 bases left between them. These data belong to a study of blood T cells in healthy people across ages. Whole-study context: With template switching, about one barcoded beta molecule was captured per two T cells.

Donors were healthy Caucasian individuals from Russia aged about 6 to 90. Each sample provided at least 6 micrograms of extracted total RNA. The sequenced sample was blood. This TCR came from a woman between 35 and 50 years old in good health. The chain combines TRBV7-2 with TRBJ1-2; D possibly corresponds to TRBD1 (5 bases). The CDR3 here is CASSLELGTGGYTF. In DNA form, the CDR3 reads TGTGCCAGCAGCTTAGAGTTAGGGACCGGGGGCTACACCTTC.